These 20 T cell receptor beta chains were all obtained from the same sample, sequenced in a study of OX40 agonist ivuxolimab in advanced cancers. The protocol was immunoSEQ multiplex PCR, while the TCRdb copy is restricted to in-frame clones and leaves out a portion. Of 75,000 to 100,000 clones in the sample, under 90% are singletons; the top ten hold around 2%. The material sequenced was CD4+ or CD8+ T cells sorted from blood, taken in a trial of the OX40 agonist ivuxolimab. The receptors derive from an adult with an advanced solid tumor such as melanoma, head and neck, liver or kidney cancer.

CDR3 coding DNA: TGCGCCAGCAATGACAGGGTGAACACCGGGGAGCTGTTTTTT. Amino acid sequence: CASNDRVNTGELFF. The chain recombines TRBV10-2 with TRBJ2-2; 7 positions agree with TRBD1. Germline loops: CDR1 WSHSY, CDR2 SAAADI. This CDR3 has 14 amino acids. V lost 7 bases to trimming and J lost 1 base; unmatched junction nucleotides: 3.

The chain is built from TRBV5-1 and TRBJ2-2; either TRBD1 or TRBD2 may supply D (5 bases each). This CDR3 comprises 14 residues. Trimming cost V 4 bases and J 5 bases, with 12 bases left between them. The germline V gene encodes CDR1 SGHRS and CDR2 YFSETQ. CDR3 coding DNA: TGCGCCAGCAGCCCGGGGACCTCGACCGGGGAGCTGTTTTTT. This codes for CASSPGTSTGELFF.

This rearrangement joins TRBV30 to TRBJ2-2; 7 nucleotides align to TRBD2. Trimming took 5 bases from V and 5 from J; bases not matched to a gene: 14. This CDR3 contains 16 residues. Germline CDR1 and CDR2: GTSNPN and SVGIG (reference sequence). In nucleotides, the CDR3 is TGTGCCTGGGACCCGGTTCGCGCGGGAGCGACCGGGGAGCTGTTTTTT. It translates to CAWDPVRAGATGELFF.

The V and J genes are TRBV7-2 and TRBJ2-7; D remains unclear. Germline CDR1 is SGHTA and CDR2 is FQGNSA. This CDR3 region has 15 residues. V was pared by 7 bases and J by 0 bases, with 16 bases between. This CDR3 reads CASTQLAIRSYEQYF. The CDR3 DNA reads TGTGCCAGCACCCAGCTGGCAATACGCTCCTACGAGCAGTACTTC.

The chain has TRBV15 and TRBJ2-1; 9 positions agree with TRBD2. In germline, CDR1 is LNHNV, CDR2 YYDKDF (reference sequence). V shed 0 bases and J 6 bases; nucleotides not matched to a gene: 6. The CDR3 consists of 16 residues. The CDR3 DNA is TGTGCCACCAGCAGAGAACCTAGCGGGGCCCCCAATGAGCAGTTCTTC. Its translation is CATSREPSGAPNEQFF.

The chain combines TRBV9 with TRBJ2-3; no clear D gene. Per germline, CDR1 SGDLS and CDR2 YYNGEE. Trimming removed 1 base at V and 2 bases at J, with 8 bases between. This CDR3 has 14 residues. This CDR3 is CASSVSPHTDTQYF. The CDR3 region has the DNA TGTGCCAGCAGCGTATCCCCCCACACAGATACGCAGTATTTT.

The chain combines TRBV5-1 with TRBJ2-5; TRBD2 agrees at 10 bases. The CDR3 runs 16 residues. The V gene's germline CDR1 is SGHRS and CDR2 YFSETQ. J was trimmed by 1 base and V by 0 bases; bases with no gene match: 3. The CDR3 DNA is TGCGCCAGCAGCTTGGGGTTAGCGGGAGGCCAAGAGACCCAGTACTTC. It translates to CASSLGLAGGQETQYF. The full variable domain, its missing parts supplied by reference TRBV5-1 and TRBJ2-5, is KAGVTQTPRYLIKTRGQQVTLSCSPISGHRSVSWYQQTPGQGLQFLFEYFSETQRNKGNFPGRFSGRQFSNSRSEMNVSTLELGDSALYLCASSLGLAGGQETQYFGPGTRLLVL.

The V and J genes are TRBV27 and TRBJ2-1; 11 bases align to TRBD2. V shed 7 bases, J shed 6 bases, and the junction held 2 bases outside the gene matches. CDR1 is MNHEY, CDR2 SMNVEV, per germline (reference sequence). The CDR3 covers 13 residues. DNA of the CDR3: TGTGCCAGCACTGGACTAGCGGGCAATGAGCAGTTCTTC. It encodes CASTGLAGNEQFF.

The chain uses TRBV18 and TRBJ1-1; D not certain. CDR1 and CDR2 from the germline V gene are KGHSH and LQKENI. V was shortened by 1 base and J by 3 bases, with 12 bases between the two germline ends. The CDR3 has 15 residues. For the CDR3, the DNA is TGTGCCAGCTCACCACTAGAGTGGAAGGACACTGAAGCTTTCTTT. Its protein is CASSPLEWKDTEAFF.

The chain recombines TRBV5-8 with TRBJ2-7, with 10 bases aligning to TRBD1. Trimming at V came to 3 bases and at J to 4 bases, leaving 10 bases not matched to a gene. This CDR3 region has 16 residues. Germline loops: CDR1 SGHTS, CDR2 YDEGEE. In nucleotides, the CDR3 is TGTGCCAGCAGCTCCTCCCGGACAGGGGGGGTTTACGAGCAGTACTTC. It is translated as CASSSSRTGGVYEQYF.

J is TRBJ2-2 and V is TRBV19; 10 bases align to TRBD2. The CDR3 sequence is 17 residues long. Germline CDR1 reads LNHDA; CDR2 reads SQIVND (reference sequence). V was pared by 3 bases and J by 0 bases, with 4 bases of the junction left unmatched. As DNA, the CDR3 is TGTGCCAGTAGTATGGGGACTAGCGTTACGAACACCGGGGAGCTGTTTTTT. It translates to CASSMGTSVTNTGELFF.

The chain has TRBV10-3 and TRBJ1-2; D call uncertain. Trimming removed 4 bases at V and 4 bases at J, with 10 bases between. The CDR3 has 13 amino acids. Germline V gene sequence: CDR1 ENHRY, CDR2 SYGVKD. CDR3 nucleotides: TGTGCCATCAGTGGGGAAGGAACCTATGGCTACACCTTC. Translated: CAISGEGTYGYTF.

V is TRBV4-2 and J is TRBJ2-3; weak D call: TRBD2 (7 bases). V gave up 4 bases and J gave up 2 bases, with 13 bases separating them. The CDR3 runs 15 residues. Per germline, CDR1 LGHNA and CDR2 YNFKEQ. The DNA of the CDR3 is TGTGCCAGCAGCCTAGGGGGGGGTGACACAGATACGCAGTATTTT. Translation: CASSLGGGDTDTQYF.

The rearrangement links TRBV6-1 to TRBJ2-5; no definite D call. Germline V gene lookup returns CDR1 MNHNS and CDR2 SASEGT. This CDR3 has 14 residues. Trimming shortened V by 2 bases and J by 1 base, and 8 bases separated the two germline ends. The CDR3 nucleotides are TGTGCCAGCAGTGAATTGGCTACCCAAGAGACCCAGTACTTC. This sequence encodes CASSELATQETQYF.

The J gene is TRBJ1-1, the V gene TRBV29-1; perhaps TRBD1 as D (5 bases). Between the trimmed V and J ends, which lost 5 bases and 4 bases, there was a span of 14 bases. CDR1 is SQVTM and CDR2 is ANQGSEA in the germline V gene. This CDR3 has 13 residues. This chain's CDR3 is CSVLGGAPTEAFF. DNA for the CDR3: TGCAGCGTTTTGGGCGGGGCGCCCACTGAAGCTTTCTTT.

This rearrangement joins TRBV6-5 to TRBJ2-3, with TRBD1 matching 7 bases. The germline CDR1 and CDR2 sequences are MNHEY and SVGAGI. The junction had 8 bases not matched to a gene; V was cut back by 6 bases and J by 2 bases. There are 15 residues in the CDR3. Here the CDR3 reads CASRASGGPTDTQYF. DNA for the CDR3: TGTGCCAGCAGAGCCTCAGGGGGACCCACAGATACGCAGTATTTT.

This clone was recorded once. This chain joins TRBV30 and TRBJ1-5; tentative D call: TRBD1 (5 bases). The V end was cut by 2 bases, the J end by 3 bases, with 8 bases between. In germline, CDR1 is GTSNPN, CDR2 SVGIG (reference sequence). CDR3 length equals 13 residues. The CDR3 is CAWSLGPNQPQHF. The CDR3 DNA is TGTGCCTGGAGTCTGGGGCCCAATCAGCCCCAGCATTTT.

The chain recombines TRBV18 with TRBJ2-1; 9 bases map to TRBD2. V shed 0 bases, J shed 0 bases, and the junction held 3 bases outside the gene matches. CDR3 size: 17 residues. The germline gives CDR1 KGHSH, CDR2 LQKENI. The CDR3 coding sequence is TGTGCCAGCTCACCACCGATTAGCGGGAGCTCCTACAATGAGCAGTTCTTC. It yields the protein CASSPPISGSSYNEQFF.

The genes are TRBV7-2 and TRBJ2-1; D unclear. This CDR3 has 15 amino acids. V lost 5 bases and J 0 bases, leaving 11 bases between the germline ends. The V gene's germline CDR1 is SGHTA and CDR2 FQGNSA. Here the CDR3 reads CASSPVTSSYNEQFF. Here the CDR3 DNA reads TGTGCCAGCAGCCCCGTTACGAGCTCCTACAATGAGCAGTTCTTC. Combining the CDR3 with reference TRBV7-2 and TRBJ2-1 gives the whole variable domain GAGVSQSPSNKVTEKGKDVELRCDPISGHTALYWYRQSLGQGLEFLIYFQGNSAPDKSGLPSDRFSAERTGGSVSTLTIQRTQQEDSAVYLCASSPVTSSYNEQFFGPGTRLTVL.

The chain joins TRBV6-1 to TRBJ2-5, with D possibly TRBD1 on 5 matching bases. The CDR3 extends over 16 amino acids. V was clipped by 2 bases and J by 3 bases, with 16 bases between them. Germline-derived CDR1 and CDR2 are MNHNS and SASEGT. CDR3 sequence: CASSESISSREETQYF. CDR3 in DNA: TGTGCCAGCAGTGAATCCATCTCGAGCAGGGAAGAGACCCAGTACTTC.